A selection of T cell receptor beta chains follows, all from one sample in a study of blood T cells in healthy people across ages. TCRdb redid the calling of the 5' RACE reads with MiXCR, one entry per CDR3 protein. The sample records over 1.5 million distinct CDR3 sequences, about 50% being singletons. The source material was blood. These receptors all come from a woman aged 40 to 50 in good health. Both conserved end residues are part of each CDR3. The D gene is left open where the match is weak. Clone size is shown for a subset of rows, as once, few, many or a class of expanded clone.

v_call: TRBV5-1; d_call: TRBD2; j_call: TRBJ2-1; clone_size: -; cdr3_aa: CASSVATSGYEQFF; cdr3_nt: TGCGCCAGCAGCGTGGCGACTAGCGGGTATGAGCAGTTCTTC
v_call: TRBV6-5; d_call: -; j_call: TRBJ2-5; clone_size: -; cdr3_aa: CASSYLGRVGTQYF; cdr3_nt: TGTGCCAGCAGTTACTTAGGCAGGGTGGGGACCCAGTACTTC
v_call: TRBV20-1; d_call: -; j_call: TRBJ2-2; clone_size: -; cdr3_aa: CSALRAANTGELFF; cdr3_nt: TGCAGTGCGTTACGGGCGGCGAACACCGGGGAGCTGTTTTTT
v_call: TRBV7-2; d_call: -; j_call: TRBJ1-6; clone_size: -; cdr3_aa: CASSLRQAISPLHF; cdr3_nt: TGTGCCAGCAGCTTAAGGCAGGCAATTTCGCCCCTCCACTTT
v_call: TRBV3-1; d_call: TRBD2; j_call: TRBJ2-3; clone_size: once; cdr3_aa: CASSQRTSGGRLGTDTQYF; cdr3_nt: TGTGCCAGCAGCCAACGTACTTCGGGGGGAAGGTTGGGCACAGATACGCAGTATTTT
v_call: TRBV6-5; d_call: -; j_call: TRBJ2-4; clone_size: once; cdr3_aa: CASSSSGLGAKNIQYF; cdr3_nt: TGTGCCAGCAGTAGTAGTGGGCTAGGGGCCAAAAACATTCAGTACTTC
v_call: TRBV7-2; d_call: -; j_call: TRBJ2-7; clone_size: -; cdr3_aa: CASSLDGNYEQYF; cdr3_nt: TGTGCCAGCAGCTTAGACGGCAACTACGAGCAGTACTTC
v_call: TRBV6-5; d_call: -; j_call: TRBJ2-5; clone_size: -; cdr3_aa: CASSYSTSPARQQETQYF; cdr3_nt: TGTGCCAGCAGTTACTCGACATCCCCGGCCAGGCAGCAAGAGACCCAGTACTTC
v_call: TRBV7-3; d_call: -; j_call: TRBJ1-2; clone_size: -; cdr3_aa: CASSPDRRSNYGYTF; cdr3_nt: TGTGCCAGCAGCCCAGACAGGAGATCCAACTATGGCTACACCTTC
v_call: TRBV15; d_call: -; j_call: TRBJ2-1; clone_size: -; cdr3_aa: CATSTLTQGSNEQFF; cdr3_nt: TGTGCCACCAGCACCCTGACTCAGGGAAGTAATGAGCAGTTCTTC
v_call: TRBV9; d_call: -; j_call: TRBJ2-7; clone_size: -; cdr3_aa: CASSVHRGYEQYF; cdr3_nt: TGTGCCAGCAGCGTACATCGAGGTTACGAGCAGTACTTC
v_call: TRBV20-1; d_call: TRBD2; j_call: TRBJ2-5; clone_size: -; cdr3_aa: CSARGEGTLRGETQYF; cdr3_nt: TGCAGTGCTAGAGGGGAGGGGACCCTAAGGGGAGAGACCCAGTACTTC